The sequence of this T cell receptor (beta chain) was determined in a study of CD8+ T cells in alopecia areata listed by TCRdb under 2018. Looking at the study overall: The treated patients took part in an open-label pilot trial in which moderate-to-severe alopecia areata was treated with oral tofacitinib at 5 to 10 mg twice daily. Patients received tofacitinib for 6 to 18 months and were then followed off drug for 6 months to check for delayed response and recurrence. Disease severity in treated patients was measured with the SALT score, which quantifies the percentage of affected scalp surface area. In both human patients and the C3H/HeJ mouse model, the study applied high-throughput TCRbeta sequencing to look at T cell clonal expansion in alopecia areata. On the human side, TCRbeta sequencing was run on scalp tissue and on sorted CD4+ and CD8+ peripheral blood T cells from healthy controls and from alopecia areata patients with either patchy or totalis/universalis disease. Biopsies were taken from tofacitinib-treated patients at baseline and at 4 and 24 weeks of treatment, and a later scalp biopsy was taken in several of the tofacitinib-treated patients. Scalp clonality was compared among normal scalp (n=4), patchy alopecia areata scalp (n=8), and alopecia totalis/universalis scalp (n=8). RNA came from the PAXgene miRNA kit for fixed scalp, the miRNeasy kit for PBMCs, and the RNeasy kit for mouse skin. immunoSEQ multiplex PCR using 35 Vbeta forward primers and 13 Jbeta reverse primers was used to amplify TCRbeta CDR3 regions.

What the authors observed across the whole study: TCR sequences shared between patients were less clear than in mice, possibly partly because of HLA diversity in the patient population. Because the treated cohort was small and had only one nonresponder, larger studies are needed to examine links between baseline CD8+ expansion and response. Higher clonality and more expanded CD8+ clones were observed in lesional scalp than in normal scalp, particularly in alopecia totalis/universalis, a finding suggestive of antigenic drive. Resident alphabeta T cells in normal human skin are also sequenced, complicating scalp TCR repertoire analysis, unlike mouse skin dominated by gammadelta T cells. During tofacitinib treatment, many expanded lesional clones remained in scalp and blood, and this persistence may partly explain relapse after treatment is stopped. Scalp clonality and the number of expanded CD8+ clones among the top 100 scalp clones were significantly decreased by tofacitinib.

Note on this clone: Its binding antigen is unknown. No per-base quality is available; no much larger clone lies one base away.

Reading the label with the study, this specimen's treatment or condition is: oral pan-JAK inhibitor, 5-10 mg twice daily. Lesional scalp punch biopsies and peripheral blood were obtained from alopecia areata patients. PBMCs were isolated by density centrifugation and stained for CD3, CD4 and CD8, and CD4+ and CD8+ T cells were sorted on a FACSAria. Library preparation was by the immunoSEQ multiplex PCR assay. To provide template for TCR sequencing, every sample had RNA extracted and reverse transcribed into cDNA. SuperScript III was used for first-strand cDNA synthesis, primed with a 2:1 mix of oligo-dT and random hexamers. A synthetic immune receptor repertoire was used to assess amplification bias, and residual bias was removed computationally. In the original analysis: After raw reads were preprocessed to remove errors, the CDR3 was defined following IMGT conventions as running from the conserved cysteine to phenylalanine. To get clonality, Shannon entropy was normalized by log2 of the number of productive unique TCRs and the result was subtracted from 1. Whether each scalp clone was CD4 or CD8 was inferred by checking scalp TCRbeta sequences against the CD4 and CD8 repertoires from sorted blood. TCRdb stores this immuneACCESS table with in-frame sequences only. Part of the clones is absent; in the studies checked, under half of the shortfall reflects unresolved V genes, and no reason is known for the rest. The V and J calls and clone size are taken from that table; D and trimming were inferred from the DNA. The sample table records 200,000 to 250,000 clones; approximately 70% of these occur just once. The ten largest account for 0.95% to 1.5% of the sample.

The receptor comes from a human donor with alopecia areata. Sequences were derived from CD4+ T cells sorted from blood, sampled at roughly week 45, from a patient treated with tofacitinib.

The sequenced DNA: TGCAGCGCCGCACCGGACAGGACTGAAGCTTTCTTT. Its protein is CSAAPDRTEAFF. The receptor chain draws on TRBV29-1 and TRBJ1-1; 7 central nucleotides agree with TRBD1. V ends up 7 bases short and J 5 bases short, with an unmatched junction base count of 7. From its cysteine to its phenylalanine, the CDR3 spans 12 amino acids. The CDR3 DNA has 36 bases and is translated from base 1. CDR1 and CDR2, looked up from the germline V gene, are SQVTM and ANQGSEA.